Listed here is a single T cell receptor beta chain. The CDR3 contains 15 residues. Looked up from germline, CDR1 is LNHDA and CDR2 is SQIVND (reference sequence). V was shortened by 3 bases and J by 0 bases, with 9 bases between the two germline ends. The sample is drawn from a study of shared T cell receptors in the human thymus. TCRdb keeps only in-frame clones here, not all; method: immunoSEQ multiplex PCR. The sample lists hundreds of thousands of clones; 85% to 95% were seen once. This rearrangement joins TRBV19 to TRBJ2-4, with D perhaps TRBD1 (5 bases). The TCR was taken from a human donor. Sequences were obtained from thymocytes. CDR3 residues: CASSMWGIAKNIQYF. The CDR3 DNA reads TGTGCCAGTAGTATGTGGGGCATAGCCAAAAACATTCAGTACTTC.